These T cell receptor beta chains were read from a single sample in a study of T cells after yellow fever vaccination. TCRdb itself ran the 5' RACE reads through MiXCR, one entry per CDR3 protein. The table lists 500,000 to 550,000 distinct CDR3 sequences, around a fifth of them singletons. The sequencing used PBMCs, collected approximately 22 days after the first yellow fever vaccination. The receptors stem from a man between 18 and 29 years old who received the YFV17D yellow fever vaccine. The CDR3 runs from the conserved cysteine through the conserved F or W. The order of the fields is clone size, V gene, J gene, D gene, CDR3 DNA, CDR3 protein. The D gene is left open where the match is weak. A clone size is listed for some rows: how often the clone was seen (once, few, many), or a class if it is expanded.

abundance: few
v_gene: TRBV18
j_gene: TRBJ2-3
d_gene: NA
CDR3nt: TGTGCCAGCTCACCACGGCAGGCCACAGATACGCAGTATTTT
CDR3aa: CASSPRQATDTQYF

abundance: many
v_gene: TRBV12-3/TRBV12-4
j_gene: TRBJ2-5
d_gene: NA
CDR3nt: TGTGCCAGCAGTTTTCGTCCTAGCGACCAAGAGACCCAGTACTTC
CDR3aa: CASSFRPSDQETQYF

abundance: once
v_gene: TRBV5-4
j_gene: TRBJ2-3
d_gene: NA
CDR3nt: TGTGCCAGCAGCTTGTGTTCCGGAAGACCAAGGAAAAGCACAGATACGCAGTATTTT
CDR3aa: CASSLCSGRPRKSTDTQYF

abundance: NA
v_gene: TRBV7-9
j_gene: TRBJ2-7
d_gene: TRBD2
CDR3nt: TGTGCCAGCAGCAAGATGGGACTAAGGGTTGTCGAGCAGTACTTC
CDR3aa: CASSKMGLRVVEQYF

abundance: few
v_gene: TRBV5-1
j_gene: TRBJ2-6
d_gene: TRBD1
CDR3nt: TGCGCCAGCAGCCCATCGACAGGGCTGAGCTCTGGGGCCAACGTCCTGACTTTC
CDR3aa: CASSPSTGLSSGANVLTF

abundance: NA
v_gene: TRBV12-3/TRBV12-4
j_gene: TRBJ2-5
d_gene: TRBD1
CDR3nt: TGTGCCAGCAGCGGACAGGGGCATTCGGAGACCCAGTACTTC
CDR3aa: CASSGQGHSETQYF

abundance: many
v_gene: TRBV5-1
j_gene: TRBJ2-3
d_gene: TRBD1
CDR3nt: TGCGCCAGCAGCTTGGGGCAGGGGGACACAGATACGCAGTATTTT
CDR3aa: CASSLGQGDTDTQYF

abundance: NA
v_gene: TRBV6-1
j_gene: TRBJ1-2
d_gene: TRBD1
CDR3nt: TGTGCCAGCAGCAACGACCTGGGACAGGGCCACTATGGCTACACCTTC
CDR3aa: CASSNDLGQGHYGYTF

abundance: NA
v_gene: TRBV21-1
j_gene: TRBJ1-5
d_gene: NA
CDR3nt: TGTGCCAGCAGCAGTATAGCGAGCAATCAGCCCCAGCATTTT
CDR3aa: CASSSIASNQPQHF

abundance: few
v_gene: TRBV7-8
j_gene: TRBJ1-1
d_gene: TRBD1
CDR3nt: TGTGCCAGCAGCTCGCGGGGACAGGGGGGCACTGAAGCTTTCTTT
CDR3aa: CASSSRGQGGTEAFF

abundance: few
v_gene: TRBV6-2/TRBV6-3
j_gene: TRBJ2-1
d_gene: TRBD2
CDR3nt: TGTGCCAGCACCCCAGCGGGGGGGCCGGATGAGCAGTTCTTC
CDR3aa: CASTPAGGPDEQFF

abundance: few
v_gene: TRBV5-1
j_gene: TRBJ2-1
d_gene: TRBD2
CDR3nt: TGCGCCAGCAGCTCTGGTAGCGGGGGGCTAAGGTACAATGAGCAGTTCTTC
CDR3aa: CASSSGSGGLRYNEQFF

abundance: few
v_gene: TRBV10-3
j_gene: TRBJ2-7
d_gene: NA
CDR3nt: TGTGCCATCAGTGAGCGGGCACAGAAAACCTACGAGCAGTACTTC
CDR3aa: CAISERAQKTYEQYF

abundance: NA
v_gene: TRBV9
j_gene: TRBJ2-1
d_gene: NA
CDR3nt: TGTGCCAGCAGCGTAGGGAGCGGATCCTACAATGAGCAGTTCTTC
CDR3aa: CASSVGSGSYNEQFF

abundance: NA
v_gene: TRBV6-2/TRBV6-3
j_gene: TRBJ1-1
d_gene: NA
CDR3nt: TGTGCCAGCAGTTACTGGAGCAACACTGAAGCTTTCTTT
CDR3aa: CASSYWSNTEAFF

abundance: NA
v_gene: TRBV4-3
j_gene: TRBJ2-6
d_gene: NA
CDR3nt: TGCGCCAGCAGCCAAGACCGGGTCTCTGGGGCCAACGTCCTGACTTTC
CDR3aa: CASSQDRVSGANVLTF

abundance: NA
v_gene: TRBV29-1
j_gene: TRBJ1-1
d_gene: NA
CDR3nt: TGCAGCGTTGGAAGTTTCGGCAGGGACACTGAAGCTTTCTTT
CDR3aa: CSVGSFGRDTEAFF